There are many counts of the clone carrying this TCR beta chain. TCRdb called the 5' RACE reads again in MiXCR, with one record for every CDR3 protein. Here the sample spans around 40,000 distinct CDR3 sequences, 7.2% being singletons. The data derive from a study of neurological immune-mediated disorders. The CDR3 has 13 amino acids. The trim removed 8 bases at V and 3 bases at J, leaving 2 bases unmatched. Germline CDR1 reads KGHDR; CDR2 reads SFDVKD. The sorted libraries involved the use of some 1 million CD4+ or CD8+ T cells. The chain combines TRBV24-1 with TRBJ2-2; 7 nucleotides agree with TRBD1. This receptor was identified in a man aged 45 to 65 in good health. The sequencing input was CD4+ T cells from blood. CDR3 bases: TGTGCCACCAACGACAGGGACACCGGGGAGCTGTTTTTT. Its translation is CATNDRDTGELFF.